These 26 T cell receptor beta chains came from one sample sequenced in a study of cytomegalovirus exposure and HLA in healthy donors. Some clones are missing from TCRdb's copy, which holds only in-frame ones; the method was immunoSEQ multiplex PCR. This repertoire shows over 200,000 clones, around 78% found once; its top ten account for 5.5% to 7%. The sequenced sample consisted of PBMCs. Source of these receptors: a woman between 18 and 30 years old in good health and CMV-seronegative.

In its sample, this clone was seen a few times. The CDR3 sequence: CASSIGQGDEQYF. CDR3 nucleotides: TGTGCCAGCTCAATAGGACAGGGCGACGAGCAGTACTTC. This chain links TRBV18 with TRBJ2-7; 8 nucleotides match TRBD1. This CDR3 has 13 amino acids. V shed 5 bases, J shed 5 bases, and the junction held 5 bases outside the gene matches. The germline gives CDR1 KGHSH, CDR2 LQKENI.

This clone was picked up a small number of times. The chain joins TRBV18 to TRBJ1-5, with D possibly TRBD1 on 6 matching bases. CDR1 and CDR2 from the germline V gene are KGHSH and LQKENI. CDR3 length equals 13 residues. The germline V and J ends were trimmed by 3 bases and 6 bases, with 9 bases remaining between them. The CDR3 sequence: CASSPGGRQPQHF. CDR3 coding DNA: TGTGCCAGCTCACCGGGGGGGCGTCAGCCCCAGCATTTT. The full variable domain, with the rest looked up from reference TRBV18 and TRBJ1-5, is NAGVMQNPRHLVRRRGQEARLRCSPMKGHSHVYWYRQLPEEGLKFMVYLQKENIIDESGMPKERFSAEFPKEGPSILRIQQVVRGDSAAYFCASSPGGRQPQHFGDGTRLSIL.

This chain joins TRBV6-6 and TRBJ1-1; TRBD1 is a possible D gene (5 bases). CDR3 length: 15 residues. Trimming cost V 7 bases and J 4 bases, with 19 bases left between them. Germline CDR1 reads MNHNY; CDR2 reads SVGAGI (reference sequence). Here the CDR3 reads CASTERGRVGTEAFF. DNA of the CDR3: TGTGCCAGCACCGAAAGGGGCAGGGTGGGCACTGAAGCTTTCTTT.

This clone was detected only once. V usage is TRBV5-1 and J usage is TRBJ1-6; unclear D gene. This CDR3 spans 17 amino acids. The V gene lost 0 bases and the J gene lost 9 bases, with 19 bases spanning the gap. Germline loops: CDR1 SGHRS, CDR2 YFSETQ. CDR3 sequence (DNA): TGCGCCAGCAGCTTGGGGAAGGTCGGCAGGACCTTTTCACCCCTCCACTTT. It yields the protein CASSLGKVGRTFSPLHF.

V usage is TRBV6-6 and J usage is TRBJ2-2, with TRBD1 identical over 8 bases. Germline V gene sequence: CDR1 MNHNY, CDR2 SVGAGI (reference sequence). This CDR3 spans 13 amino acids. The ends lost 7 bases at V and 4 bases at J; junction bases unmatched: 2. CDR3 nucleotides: TGTGCCAGCAAAACAGGGGGCACCGGGGAGCTGTTTTTT. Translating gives CASKTGGTGELFF.

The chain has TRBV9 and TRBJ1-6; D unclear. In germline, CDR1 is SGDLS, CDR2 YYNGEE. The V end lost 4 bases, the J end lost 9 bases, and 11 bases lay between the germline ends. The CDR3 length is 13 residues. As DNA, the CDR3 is TGTGCCAGCAGCCCCCTTTCAGGTTCACCCCTCCACTTT. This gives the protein CASSPLSGSPLHF.

The CDR3 protein is CASSTGGATSGRADTGELFF. DNA for the CDR3: TGCGCCAGCAGCACTGGGGGCGCGACTAGCGGGAGGGCGGACACCGGGGAGCTGTTTTTT. This chain uses TRBV5-1 with TRBJ2-2, with TRBD2 identical over 14 bases. Germline trimming cut 4 bases from V and 3 bases from J; bases unmatched to any gene: 14. Looked up from germline, CDR1 is SGHRS and CDR2 is YFSETQ. The CDR3 has 20 amino acids.

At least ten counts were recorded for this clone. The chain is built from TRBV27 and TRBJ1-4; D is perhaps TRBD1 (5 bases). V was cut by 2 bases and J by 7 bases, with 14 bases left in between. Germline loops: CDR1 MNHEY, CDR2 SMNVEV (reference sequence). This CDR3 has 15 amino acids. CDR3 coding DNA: TGTGCCAGCAGTTTAACCCCAGGGTTGATTGAAAAACTGTTTTTT. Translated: CASSLTPGLIEKLFF. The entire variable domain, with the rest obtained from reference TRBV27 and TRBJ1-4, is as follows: EAQVTQNPRYLITVTGKKLTVTCSQNMNHEYMSWYRQDPGLGLRQIYYSMNVEVTDKGDVPEGYKVSRKEKRNFPLILESPSPNQTSLYFCASSLTPGLIEKLFFGSGTQLSVL.

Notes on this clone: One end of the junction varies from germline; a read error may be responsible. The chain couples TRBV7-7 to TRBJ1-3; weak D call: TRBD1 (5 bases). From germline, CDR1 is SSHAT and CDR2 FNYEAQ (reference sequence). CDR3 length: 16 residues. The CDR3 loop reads CASNYPWGGSGNTIYF. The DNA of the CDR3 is TGTGCTAGCAACTATCCTTGGGGGGGCTCTGGAAACACCATATATTTT.

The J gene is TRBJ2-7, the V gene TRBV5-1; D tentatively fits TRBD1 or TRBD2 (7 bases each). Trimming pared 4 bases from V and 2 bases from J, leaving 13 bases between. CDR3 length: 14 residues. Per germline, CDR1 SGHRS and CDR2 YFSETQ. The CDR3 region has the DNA TGCGCCAGCAGCGTACAGGGGACTACCTACGAGCAGTACTTC. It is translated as CASSVQGTTYEQYF.

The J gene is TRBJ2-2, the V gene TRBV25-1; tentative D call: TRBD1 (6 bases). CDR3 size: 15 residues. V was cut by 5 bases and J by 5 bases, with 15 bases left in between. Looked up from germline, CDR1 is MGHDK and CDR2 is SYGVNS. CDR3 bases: TGTGCCAGCAGTCCCCCGGCAGGGGTTACCGGGGAGCTGTTTTTT. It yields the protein CASSPPAGVTGELFF. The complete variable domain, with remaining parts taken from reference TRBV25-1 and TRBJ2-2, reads EADIYQTPRYLVIGTGKKITLECSQTMGHDKMYWYQQDPGMELHLIHYSYGVNSTEKGDLSSESTVSRIRTEHFPLTLESARPSHTSQYLCASSPPAGVTGELFFGEGSRLTVL.

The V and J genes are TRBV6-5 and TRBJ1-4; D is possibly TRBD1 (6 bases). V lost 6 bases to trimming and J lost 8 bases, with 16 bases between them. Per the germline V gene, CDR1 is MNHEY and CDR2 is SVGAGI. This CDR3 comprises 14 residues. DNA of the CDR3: TGTGCCAGCAGGGGTGGACAGCTTCGGGAAAAACTGTTTTTT. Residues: CASRGGQLREKLFF.

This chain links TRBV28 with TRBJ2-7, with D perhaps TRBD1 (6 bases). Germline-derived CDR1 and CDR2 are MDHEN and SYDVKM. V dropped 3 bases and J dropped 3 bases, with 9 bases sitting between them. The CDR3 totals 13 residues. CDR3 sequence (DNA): TGTGCCAGCAGTTTTGGCAGGGGCTACGAGCAGTACTTC. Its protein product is CASSFGRGYEQYF.

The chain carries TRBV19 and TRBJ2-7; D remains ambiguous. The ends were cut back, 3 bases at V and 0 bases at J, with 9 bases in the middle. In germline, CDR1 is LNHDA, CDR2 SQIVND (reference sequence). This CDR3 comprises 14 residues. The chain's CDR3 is CASSMADSSYEQYF. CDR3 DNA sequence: TGTGCCAGTAGTATGGCAGATAGCTCCTACGAGCAGTACTTC.

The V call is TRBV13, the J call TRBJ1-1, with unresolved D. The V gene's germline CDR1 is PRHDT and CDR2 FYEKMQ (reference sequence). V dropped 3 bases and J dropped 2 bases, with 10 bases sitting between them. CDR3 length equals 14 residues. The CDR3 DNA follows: TGTGCCAGCAGCTTCTGGGAGACTAACACTGAAGCTTTCTTT. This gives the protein CASSFWETNTEAFF.

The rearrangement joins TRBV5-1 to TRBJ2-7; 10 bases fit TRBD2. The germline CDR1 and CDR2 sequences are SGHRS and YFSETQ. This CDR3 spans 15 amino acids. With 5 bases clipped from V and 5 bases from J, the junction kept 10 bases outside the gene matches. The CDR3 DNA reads TGCGCCAGCAGGACCGTGGCTAGCGGGAGTGACGAGCAGTACTTC. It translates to CASRTVASGSDEQYF.

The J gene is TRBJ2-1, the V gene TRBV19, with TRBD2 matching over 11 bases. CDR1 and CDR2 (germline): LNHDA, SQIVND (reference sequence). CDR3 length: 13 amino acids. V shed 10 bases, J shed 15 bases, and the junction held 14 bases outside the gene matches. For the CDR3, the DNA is TGTGCCACCCAGATTAGCGGGGGGGCCGATCTGTTCTTC. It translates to CATQISGGADLFF.

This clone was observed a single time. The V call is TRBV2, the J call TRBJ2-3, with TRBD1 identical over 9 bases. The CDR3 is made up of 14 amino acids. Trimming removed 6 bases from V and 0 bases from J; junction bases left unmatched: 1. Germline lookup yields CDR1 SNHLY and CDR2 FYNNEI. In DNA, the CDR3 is TGTGCCAGCAGGACAGGGGGTAGCACAGATACGCAGTATTTT. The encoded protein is CASRTGGSTDTQYF.

CDR3 sequence (DNA): TGCGCCAGCAGCTTGGTTCAGGGGGCAGGGGAGCAGTACTTC. The encoded protein is CASSLVQGAGEQYF. The chain uses TRBV5-1 and TRBJ2-7; 8 bases match TRBD1. This CDR3 is built from 14 residues. With V trimmed by 0 bases and J by 7 bases, 6 bases remained unmatched. CDR1 is SGHRS, CDR2 YFSETQ, per germline.

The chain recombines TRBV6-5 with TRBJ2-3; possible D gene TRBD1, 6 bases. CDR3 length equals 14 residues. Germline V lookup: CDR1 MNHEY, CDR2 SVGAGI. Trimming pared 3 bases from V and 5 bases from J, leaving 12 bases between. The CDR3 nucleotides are TGTGCCAGCAGTTATGGGCAGGGGATAGATACGCAGTATTTT. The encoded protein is CASSYGQGIDTQYF.

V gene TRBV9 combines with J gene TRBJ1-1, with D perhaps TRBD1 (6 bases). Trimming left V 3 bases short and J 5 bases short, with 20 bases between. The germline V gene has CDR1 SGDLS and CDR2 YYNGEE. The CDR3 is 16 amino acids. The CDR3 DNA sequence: TGTGCCAGCAGCGGCGAAGGCTGGGGGGCTGGGACTGAAGCTTTCTTT. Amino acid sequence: CASSGEGWGAGTEAFF.

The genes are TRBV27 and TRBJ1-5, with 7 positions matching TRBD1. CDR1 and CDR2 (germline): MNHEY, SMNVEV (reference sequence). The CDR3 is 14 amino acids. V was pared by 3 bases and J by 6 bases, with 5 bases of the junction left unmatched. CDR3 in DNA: TGTGCCAGCAGTTTTCAGGGGGAAACTCAGCCCCAGCATTTT. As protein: CASSFQGETQPQHF.

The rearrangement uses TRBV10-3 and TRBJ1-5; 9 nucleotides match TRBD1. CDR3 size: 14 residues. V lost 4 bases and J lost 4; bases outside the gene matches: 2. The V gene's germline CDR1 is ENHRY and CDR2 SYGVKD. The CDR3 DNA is TGTGCCATCAGTGTTGACAGGGGGAATCAGCCCCAGCATTTT. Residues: CAISVDRGNQPQHF.

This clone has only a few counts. CDR3 coding DNA: TGTGCCACCGGACAGGGGAGGACTGAAGCTTTCTTT. Amino acid sequence: CATGQGRTEAFF. The V call is TRBV28, the J call TRBJ1-1, with 9 nucleotides matching TRBD1. The ends lost 10 bases at V and 5 bases at J; junction bases unmatched: 5. CDR3 size: 12 residues. Germline V lookup: CDR1 MDHEN, CDR2 SYDVKM.

CDR3 region: CASSTGTGENIQYF. CDR3 bases: TGCGCCAGCAGCACAGGGACAGGGGAAAACATTCAGTACTTC. The chain employs TRBV5-1 and TRBJ2-4, with 10 positions matching TRBD1. J gave up 5 bases and V 4 bases, and 3 bases lay outside the gene matches. The CDR3 spans 14 residues. Per germline, CDR1 SGHRS and CDR2 YFSETQ.

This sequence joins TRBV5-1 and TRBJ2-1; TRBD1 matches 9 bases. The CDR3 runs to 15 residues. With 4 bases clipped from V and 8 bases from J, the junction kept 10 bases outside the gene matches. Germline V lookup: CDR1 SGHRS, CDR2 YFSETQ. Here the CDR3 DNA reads TGCGCCAGCAGCCTAGACAGGGGGAGGAACTATGAGCAGTTCTTC. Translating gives CASSLDRGRNYEQFF.